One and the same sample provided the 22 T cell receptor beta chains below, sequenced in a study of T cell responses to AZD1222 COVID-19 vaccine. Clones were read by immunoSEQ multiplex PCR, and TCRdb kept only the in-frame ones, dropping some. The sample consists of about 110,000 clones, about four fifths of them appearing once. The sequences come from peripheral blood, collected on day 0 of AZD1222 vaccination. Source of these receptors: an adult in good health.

In DNA, the CDR3 is TGTGCCAGCAGTGAGGGGACAGGGGGTATCCTCGGGGAGACCCAGTACTTC. This encodes CASSEGTGGILGETQYF. The chain recombines TRBV27 with TRBJ2-5; 11 bases line up with TRBD1. This CDR3 is 17 amino acids long. V trimming: 5 bases; J trimming: 5 bases; junction bases outside the gene matches: 13. Germline CDR1 reads MNHEY; CDR2 reads SMNVEV (reference sequence).

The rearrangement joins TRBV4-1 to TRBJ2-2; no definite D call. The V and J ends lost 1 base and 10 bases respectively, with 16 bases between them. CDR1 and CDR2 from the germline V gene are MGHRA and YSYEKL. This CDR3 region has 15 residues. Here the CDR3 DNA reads TGCGCCAGCAGCCAAGGAATGGGATCTTCCGTGGAGCTGTTTTTT. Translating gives CASSQGMGSSVELFF.

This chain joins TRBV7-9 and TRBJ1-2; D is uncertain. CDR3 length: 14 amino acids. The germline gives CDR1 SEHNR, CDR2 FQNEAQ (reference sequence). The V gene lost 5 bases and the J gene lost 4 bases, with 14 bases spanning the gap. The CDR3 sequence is CASSHPGGIYGYTF. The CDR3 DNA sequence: TGTGCCAGCAGCCACCCGGGTGGTATCTATGGCTACACCTTC.

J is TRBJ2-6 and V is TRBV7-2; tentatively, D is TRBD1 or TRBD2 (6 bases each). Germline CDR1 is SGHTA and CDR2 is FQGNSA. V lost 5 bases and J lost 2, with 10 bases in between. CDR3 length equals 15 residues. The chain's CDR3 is CASSVGGPGANVLTF. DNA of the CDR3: TGTGCCAGCAGCGTAGGGGGGCCTGGGGCCAACGTCCTGACTTTC.

This chain's CDR3 is CASSRGLGNQPQHF. CDR3 in DNA: TGTGCCAGCTCACGAGGGTTGGGCAATCAGCCCCAGCATTTT. The rearrangement links TRBV18 to TRBJ1-5; D unresolved. The ends were cut back, 4 bases at V and 2 bases at J, with 9 bases in the middle. The CDR3 has 14 amino acids. The germline gives CDR1 KGHSH, CDR2 LQKENI.

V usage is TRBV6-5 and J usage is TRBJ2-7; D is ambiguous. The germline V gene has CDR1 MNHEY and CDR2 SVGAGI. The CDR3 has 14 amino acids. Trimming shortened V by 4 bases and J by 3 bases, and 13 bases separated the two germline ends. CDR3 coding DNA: TGTGCCAGCAGTTTCCGGGTCCTACTCTACGAGCAGTACTTC. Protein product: CASSFRVLLYEQYF.

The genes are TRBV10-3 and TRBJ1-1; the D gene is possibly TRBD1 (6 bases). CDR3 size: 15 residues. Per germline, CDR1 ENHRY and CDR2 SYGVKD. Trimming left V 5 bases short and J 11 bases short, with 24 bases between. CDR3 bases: TGTGCCATCAGTCCCATCGAGGGGGTCTCCTTGAGGGCTTTCTTT. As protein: CAISPIEGVSLRAFF.

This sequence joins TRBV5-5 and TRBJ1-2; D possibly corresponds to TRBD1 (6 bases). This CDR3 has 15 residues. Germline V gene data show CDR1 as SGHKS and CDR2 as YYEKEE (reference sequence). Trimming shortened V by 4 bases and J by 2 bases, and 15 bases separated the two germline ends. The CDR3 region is CASSQSTGPNYGYTF. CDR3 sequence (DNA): TGTGCCAGCAGCCAATCGACAGGCCCCAACTATGGCTACACCTTC.

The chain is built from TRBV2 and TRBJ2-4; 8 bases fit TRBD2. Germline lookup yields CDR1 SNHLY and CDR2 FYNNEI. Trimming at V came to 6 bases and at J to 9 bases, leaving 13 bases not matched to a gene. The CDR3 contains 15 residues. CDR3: CASRGGLAGASIQYF. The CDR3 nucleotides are TGTGCCAGCAGGGGCGGACTAGCCGGAGCAAGCATTCAGTACTTC.

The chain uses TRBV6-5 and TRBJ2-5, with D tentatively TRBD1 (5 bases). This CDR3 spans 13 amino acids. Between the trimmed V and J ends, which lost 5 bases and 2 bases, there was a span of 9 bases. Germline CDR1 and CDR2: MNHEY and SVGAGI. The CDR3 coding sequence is TGTGCCAGCAGTAGGACATATCAAGAGACCCAGTACTTC. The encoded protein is CASSRTYQETQYF.

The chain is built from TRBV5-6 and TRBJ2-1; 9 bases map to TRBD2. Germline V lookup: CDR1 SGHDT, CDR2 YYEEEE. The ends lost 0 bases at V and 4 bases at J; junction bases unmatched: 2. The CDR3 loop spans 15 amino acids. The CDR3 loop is CASSLGLADYNEQFF. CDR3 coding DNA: TGTGCCAGCAGCTTGGGACTAGCGGATTACAATGAGCAGTTCTTC.

CDR3 in DNA: TGTGCCAGCACCAGGAGAGGTGCAACTAATGAAAAACTGTTTTTT. Its translation is CASTRRGATNEKLFF. This chain connects TRBV3-1 (or the pseudogene TRBV3-2) to TRBJ1-4; D is uncertain. Germline loops: CDR1 LGHDT, CDR2 YNNKEL (reference sequence). This CDR3 spans 15 amino acids. Deletions cut 7 bases from V and 0 bases from J, with 12 bases between.

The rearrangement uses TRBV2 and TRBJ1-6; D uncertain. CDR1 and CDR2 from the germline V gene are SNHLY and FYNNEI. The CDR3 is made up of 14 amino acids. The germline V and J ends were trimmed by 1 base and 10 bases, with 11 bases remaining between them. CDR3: CASSEGGAISPLHF. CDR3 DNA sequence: TGTGCCAGCAGTGAAGGCGGAGCAATCTCACCCCTCCACTTT.

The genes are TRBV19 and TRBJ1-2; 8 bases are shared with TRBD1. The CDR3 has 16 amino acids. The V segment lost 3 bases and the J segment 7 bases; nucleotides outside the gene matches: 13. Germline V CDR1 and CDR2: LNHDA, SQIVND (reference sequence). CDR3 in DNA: TGTGCCAGTAGTATTGTAGGAGGACAGGGTGCGTTTGGCTACACCTTC. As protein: CASSIVGGQGAFGYTF. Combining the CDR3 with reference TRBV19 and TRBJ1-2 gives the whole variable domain DGGITQSPKYLFRKEGQNVTLSCEQNLNHDAMYWYRQDPGQGLRLIYYSQIVNDFQKGDIAEGYSVSREKKESFPLTVTSAQKNPTAFYLCASSIVGGQGAFGYTFGSGTRLTVV.

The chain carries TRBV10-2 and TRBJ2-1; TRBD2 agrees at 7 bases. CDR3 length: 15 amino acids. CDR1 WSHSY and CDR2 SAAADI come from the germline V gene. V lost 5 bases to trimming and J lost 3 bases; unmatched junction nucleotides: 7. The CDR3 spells CASSLTSLYYNEQFF. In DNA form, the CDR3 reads TGCGCCAGCAGTTTGACTAGCTTGTACTACAATGAGCAGTTCTTC.

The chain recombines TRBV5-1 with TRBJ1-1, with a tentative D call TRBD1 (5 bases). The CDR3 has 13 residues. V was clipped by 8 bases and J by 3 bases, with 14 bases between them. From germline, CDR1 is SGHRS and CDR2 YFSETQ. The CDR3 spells CASRAGGDTEAFF. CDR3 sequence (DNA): TGCGCCAGTCGGGCTGGGGGTGACACTGAAGCTTTCTTT.

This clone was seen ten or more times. This CDR3 is CASSQPFYRGTDRNTIYF. The CDR3 nucleotides are TGCGCCAGCAGCCAACCATTCTACAGGGGGACGGATAGAAACACCATATATTTT. The chain is built from TRBV4-1 and TRBJ1-3; TRBD1 agrees at 8 bases. Trimming cost V 2 bases and J 5 bases; bases outside gene matches: 14. The CDR3 is 18 amino acids. Germline CDR1 and CDR2: MGHRA and YSYEKL.

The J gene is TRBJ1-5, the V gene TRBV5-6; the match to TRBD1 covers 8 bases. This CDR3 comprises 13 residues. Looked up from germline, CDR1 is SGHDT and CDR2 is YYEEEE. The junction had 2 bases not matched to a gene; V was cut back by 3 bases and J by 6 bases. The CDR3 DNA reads TGTGCCAGCAGCTACGACAGGGGTCAGCCCCAGCATTTT. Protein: CASSYDRGQPQHF.

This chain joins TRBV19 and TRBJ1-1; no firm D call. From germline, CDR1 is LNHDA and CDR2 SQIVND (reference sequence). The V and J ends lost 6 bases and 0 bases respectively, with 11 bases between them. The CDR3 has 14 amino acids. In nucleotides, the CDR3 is TGTGCCAGTAGGTCGACAAACATGAACACTGAAGCTTTCTTT. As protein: CASRSTNMNTEAFF.

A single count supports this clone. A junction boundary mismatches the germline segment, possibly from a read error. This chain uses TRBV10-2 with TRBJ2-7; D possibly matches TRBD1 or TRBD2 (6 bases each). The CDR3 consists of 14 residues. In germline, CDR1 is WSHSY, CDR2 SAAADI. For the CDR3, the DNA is TGCGCCAGCAGTGATTCGGGGGCGGTAGGTACTCGCTCTTTC. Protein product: CASSDSGAVGTRSF.

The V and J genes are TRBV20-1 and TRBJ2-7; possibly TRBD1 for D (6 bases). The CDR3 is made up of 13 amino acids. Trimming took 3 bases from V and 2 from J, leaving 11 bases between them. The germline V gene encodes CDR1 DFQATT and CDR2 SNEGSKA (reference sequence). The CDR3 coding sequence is TGCAGTGCTAGTCGGGACATAACCTACGAGCAGTACTTC. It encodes CSASRDITYEQYF.

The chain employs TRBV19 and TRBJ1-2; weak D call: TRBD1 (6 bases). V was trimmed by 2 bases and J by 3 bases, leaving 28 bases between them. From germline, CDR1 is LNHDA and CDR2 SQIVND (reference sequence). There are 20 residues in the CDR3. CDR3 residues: CASSISIGGRRRRGHYGYTF. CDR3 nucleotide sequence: TGTGCCAGTAGTATATCGATCGGGGGCCGACGACGCCGGGGCCACTATGGCTACACCTTC.